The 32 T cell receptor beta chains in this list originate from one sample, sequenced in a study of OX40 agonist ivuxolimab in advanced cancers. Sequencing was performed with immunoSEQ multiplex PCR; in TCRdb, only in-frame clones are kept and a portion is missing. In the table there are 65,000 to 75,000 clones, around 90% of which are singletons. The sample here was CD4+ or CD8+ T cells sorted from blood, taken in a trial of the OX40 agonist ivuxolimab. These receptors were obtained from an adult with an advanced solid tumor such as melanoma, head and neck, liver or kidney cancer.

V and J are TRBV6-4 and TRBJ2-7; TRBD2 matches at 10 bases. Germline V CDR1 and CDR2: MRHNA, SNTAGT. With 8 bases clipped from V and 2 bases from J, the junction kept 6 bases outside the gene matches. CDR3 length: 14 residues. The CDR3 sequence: CASLGLAVAYEQYF. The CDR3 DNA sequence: TGTGCCAGCCTAGGACTAGCGGTTGCCTACGAGCAGTACTTC.

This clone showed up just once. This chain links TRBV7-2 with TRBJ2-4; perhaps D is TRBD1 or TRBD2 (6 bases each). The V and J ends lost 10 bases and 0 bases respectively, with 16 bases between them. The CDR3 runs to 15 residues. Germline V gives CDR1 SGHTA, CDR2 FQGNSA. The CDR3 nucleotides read TGTGCCACCTCGCGAGGGGGGTCAGCCAAAAACATTCAGTACTTC. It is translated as CATSRGGSAKNIQYF.

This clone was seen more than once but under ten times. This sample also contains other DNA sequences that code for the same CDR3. The CDR3 protein is CAWRGGGGHYEQYF. The CDR3 DNA is TGTGCCTGGAGGGGTGGCGGGGGGCACTACGAGCAGTACTTC. The V and J genes are TRBV30 and TRBJ2-7; TRBD2 aligns across 8 bases. Germline values: CDR1 GTSNPN, CDR2 SVGIG (reference sequence). Trimming at V came to 3 bases and at J to 3 bases, leaving 7 bases not matched to a gene. CDR3 length: 14 amino acids.

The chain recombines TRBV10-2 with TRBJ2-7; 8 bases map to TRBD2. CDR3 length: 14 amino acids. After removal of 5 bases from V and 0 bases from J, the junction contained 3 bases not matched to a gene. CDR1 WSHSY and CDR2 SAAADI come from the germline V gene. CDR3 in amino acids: CASSKTSVSYEQYF. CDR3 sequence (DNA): TGCGCCAGCAGTAAGACTAGCGTCTCCTACGAGCAGTACTTC.

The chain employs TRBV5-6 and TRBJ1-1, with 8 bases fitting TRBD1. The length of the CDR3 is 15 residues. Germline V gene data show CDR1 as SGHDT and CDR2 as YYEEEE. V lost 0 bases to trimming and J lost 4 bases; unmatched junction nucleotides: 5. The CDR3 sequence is CASSLDRQGSTEAFF. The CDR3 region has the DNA TGTGCCAGCAGCTTGGACCGACAGGGGAGCACTGAAGCTTTCTTT.

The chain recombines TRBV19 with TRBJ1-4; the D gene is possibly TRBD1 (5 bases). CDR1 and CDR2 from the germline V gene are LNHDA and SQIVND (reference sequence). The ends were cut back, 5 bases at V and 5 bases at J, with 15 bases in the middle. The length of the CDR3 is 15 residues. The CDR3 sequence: CASSYQGLRNEKLFF. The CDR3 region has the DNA TGTGCCAGTAGTTACCAGGGTCTGAGAAATGAAAAACTGTTTTTT.

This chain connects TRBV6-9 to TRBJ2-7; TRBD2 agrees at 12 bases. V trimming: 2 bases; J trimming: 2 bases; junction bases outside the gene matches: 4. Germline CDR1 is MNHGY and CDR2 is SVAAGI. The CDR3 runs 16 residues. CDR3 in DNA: TGTGCCAGCAGTTATCCGACTAGCGGGGGAACCTACGAGCAGTACTTC. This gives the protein CASSYPTSGGTYEQYF.

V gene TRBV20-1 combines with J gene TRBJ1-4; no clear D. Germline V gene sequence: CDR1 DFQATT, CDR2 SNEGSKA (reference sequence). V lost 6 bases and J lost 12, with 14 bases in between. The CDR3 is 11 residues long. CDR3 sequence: CSAMGGVQLFF. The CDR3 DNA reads TGCAGTGCCATGGGAGGAGTTCAACTGTTTTTT.

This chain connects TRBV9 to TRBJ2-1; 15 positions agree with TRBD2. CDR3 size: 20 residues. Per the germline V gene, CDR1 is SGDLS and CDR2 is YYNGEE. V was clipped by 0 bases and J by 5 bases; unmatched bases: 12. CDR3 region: CASSVAQPGLAGGRDNEQFF. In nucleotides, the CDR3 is TGTGCCAGCAGCGTAGCTCAACCGGGACTAGCGGGAGGAAGGGACAATGAGCAGTTCTTC.

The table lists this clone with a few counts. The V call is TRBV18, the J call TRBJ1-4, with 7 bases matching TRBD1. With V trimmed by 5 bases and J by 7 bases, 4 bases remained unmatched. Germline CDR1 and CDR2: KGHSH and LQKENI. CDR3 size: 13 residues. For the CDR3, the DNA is TGTGCCAGCTCAACAGGGGCGGGTGAAAAACTGTTTTTT. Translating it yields CASSTGAGEKLFF.

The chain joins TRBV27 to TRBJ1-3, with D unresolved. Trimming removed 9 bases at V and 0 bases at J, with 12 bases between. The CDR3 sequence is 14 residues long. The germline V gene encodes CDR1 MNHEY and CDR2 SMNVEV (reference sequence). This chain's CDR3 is CASSKRGSGNTIYF. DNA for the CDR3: TGTGCCAGTTCCAAGCGGGGCTCTGGAAACACCATATATTTT.

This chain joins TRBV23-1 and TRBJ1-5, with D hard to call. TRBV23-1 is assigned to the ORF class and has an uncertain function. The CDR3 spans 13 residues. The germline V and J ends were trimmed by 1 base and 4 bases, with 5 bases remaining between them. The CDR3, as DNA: TGCGCCAGCAGTCAATGGTGGAATCAGCCCCAGCATTTT. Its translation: CASSQWWNQPQHF.

The CDR3 sequence: CASRSAQTNNQPQHF. In nucleotides, the CDR3 is TGCGCCAGCAGAAGTGCTCAAACGAACAATCAGCCCCAGCATTTT. V usage is TRBV23-1 and J usage is TRBJ1-5; the D is unclear. TRBV23-1 has ORF status, its function being uncertain. This CDR3 has 15 residues. V was shortened by 6 bases and J by 3 bases, with 15 bases between the two germline ends.

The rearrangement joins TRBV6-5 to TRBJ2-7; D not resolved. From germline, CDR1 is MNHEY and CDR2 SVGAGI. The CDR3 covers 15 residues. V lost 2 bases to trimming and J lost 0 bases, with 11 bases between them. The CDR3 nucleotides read TGTGCCAGCAGTTACCGCTCAAGAACCTCCTACGAGCAGTACTTC. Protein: CASSYRSRTSYEQYF.

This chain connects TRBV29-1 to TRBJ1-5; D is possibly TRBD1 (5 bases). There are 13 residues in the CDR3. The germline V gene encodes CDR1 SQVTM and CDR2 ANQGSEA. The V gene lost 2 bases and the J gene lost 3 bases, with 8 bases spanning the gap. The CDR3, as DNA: TGCAGCGTTGAACAGGGAGTCAATCAGCCCCAGCATTTT. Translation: CSVEQGVNQPQHF.

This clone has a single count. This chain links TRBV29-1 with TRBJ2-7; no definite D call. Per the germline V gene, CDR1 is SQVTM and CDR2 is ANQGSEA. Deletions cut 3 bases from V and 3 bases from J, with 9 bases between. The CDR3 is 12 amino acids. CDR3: CSVELGIYEQYF. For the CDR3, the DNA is TGCAGCGTTGAGTTAGGGATCTACGAGCAGTACTTC.

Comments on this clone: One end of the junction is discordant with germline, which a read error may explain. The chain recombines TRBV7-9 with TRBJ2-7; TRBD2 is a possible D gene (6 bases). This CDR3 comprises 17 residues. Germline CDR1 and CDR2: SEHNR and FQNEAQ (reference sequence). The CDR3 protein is CASSLGAEGRSSYEQYF. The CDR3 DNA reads TGTGCCAGCAGTTTAGGCGCGGAGGGCAGGAGCTCCTACGAGCAGTACTTC. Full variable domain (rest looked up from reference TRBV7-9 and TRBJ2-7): DTGVSQNPRHKITKRGQNVTFRCDPISEHNRLYWYRQTLGQGPEFLTYFQNEAQLEKSRLLSDRFSAERPKGSFSTLEIQRTEQGDSAMYLCASSLGAEGRSSYEQYFGPGTRLTVT.

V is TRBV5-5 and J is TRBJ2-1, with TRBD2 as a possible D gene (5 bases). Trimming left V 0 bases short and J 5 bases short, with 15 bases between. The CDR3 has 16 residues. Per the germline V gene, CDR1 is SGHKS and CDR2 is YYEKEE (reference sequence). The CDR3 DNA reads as TGTGCCAGCAGCTTGGCCGGAGCGGCCCTAAACAATGAGCAGTTCTTC. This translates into CASSLAGAALNNEQFF.

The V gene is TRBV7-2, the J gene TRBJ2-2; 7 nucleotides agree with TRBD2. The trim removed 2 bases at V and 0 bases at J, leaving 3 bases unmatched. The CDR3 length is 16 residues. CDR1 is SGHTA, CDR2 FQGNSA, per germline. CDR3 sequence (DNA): TGTGCCAGCAGCTTATTCCTAGCGGCGAACACCGGGGAGCTGTTTTTT. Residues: CASSLFLAANTGELFF.

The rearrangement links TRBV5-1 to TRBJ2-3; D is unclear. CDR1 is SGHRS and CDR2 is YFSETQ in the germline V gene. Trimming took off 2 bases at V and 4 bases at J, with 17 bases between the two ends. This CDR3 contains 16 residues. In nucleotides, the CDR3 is TGCGCCAGCAGCTTCGACTTGAACTTCGGCGCAGATACGCAGTATTTT. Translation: CASSFDLNFGADTQYF.

Here the CDR3 DNA reads TGTGCCAGCAGTTTGACTAGCGGCAATTCCTACGAGCAGTACTTC. Protein: CASSLTSGNSYEQYF. This rearrangement joins TRBV27 to TRBJ2-7; TRBD2 matches at 9 bases. Germline V CDR1 and CDR2: MNHEY, SMNVEV (reference sequence). V gave up 3 bases and J gave up 1 base; unmatched junction bases: 4. This CDR3 has 15 amino acids.

This CDR3 reads CASSSPSAGSTDTQYF. For the CDR3, the DNA is TGTGCCAGCAGTTCCCCGTCAGCGGGGAGCACAGATACGCAGTATTTT. The rearrangement links TRBV28 to TRBJ2-3; 7 bases are shared with TRBD2. Germline assignment: CDR1 MDHEN and CDR2 SYDVKM. V trimming: 4 bases; J trimming: 0 bases; junction bases outside the gene matches: 7. The CDR3 is made up of 16 amino acids. Complete variable domain (other parts from reference TRBV28 and TRBJ2-3): DVKVTQSSRYLVKRTGEKVFLECVQDMDHENMFWYRQDPGLGLRLIYFSYDVKMKEKGDIPEGYSVSREKKERFSLILESASTNQTSMYLCASSSPSAGSTDTQYFGPGTRLTVL.

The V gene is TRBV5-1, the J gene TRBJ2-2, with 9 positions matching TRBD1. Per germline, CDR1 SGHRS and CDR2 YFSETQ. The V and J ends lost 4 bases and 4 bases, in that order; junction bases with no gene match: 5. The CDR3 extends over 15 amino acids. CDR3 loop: CASSSGQGSTGELFF. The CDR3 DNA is TGCGCCAGCAGCAGTGGACAGGGGAGCACCGGGGAGCTGTTTTTT.

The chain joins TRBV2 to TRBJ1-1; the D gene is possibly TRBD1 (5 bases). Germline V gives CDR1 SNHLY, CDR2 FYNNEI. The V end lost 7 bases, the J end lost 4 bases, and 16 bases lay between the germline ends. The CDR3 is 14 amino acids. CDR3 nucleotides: TGTGCCAGCAATCCAAGGGGAGGGAGCACTGAAGCTTTCTTT. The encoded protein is CASNPRGGSTEAFF.

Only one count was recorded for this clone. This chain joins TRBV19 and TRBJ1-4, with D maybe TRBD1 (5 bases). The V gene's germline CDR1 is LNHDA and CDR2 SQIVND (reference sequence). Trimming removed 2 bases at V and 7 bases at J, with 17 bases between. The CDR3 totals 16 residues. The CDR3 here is CASSIQRGALTEKLFF. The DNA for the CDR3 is TGTGCCAGTAGTATACAGAGAGGGGCCTTAACTGAAAAACTGTTTTTT.

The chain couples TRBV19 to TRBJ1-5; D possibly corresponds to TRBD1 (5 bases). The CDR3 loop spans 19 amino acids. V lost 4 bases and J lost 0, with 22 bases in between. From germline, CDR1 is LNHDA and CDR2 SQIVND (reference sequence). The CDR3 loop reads CASSTSGSRSLYSNQPQHF. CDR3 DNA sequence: TGTGCCAGTAGTACCTCAGGGTCACGATCGTTATATAGCAATCAGCCCCAGCATTTT.

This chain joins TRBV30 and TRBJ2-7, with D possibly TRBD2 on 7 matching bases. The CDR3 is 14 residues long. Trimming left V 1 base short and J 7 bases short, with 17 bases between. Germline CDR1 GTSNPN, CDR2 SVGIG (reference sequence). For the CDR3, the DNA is TGTGCCTGGAGTGGGAGGGGGGGATTGAAAGAGCAGTACTTC. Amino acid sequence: CAWSGRGGLKEQYF. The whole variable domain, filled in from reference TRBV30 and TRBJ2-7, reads SQTIHQWPATLVQPVGSPLSLECTVEGTSNPNLYWYRQAAGRGLQLLFYSVGIGQISSEVPQNLSASRPQDRQFILSSKKLLLSDSGFYLCAWSGRGGLKEQYFGPGTRLTVT.

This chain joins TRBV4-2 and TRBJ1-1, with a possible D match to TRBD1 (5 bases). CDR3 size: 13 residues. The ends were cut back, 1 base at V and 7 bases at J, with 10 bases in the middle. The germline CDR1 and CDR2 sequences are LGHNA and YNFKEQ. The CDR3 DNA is TGTGCCAGCAGCCAAGGGGGCACTTATGAAGCTTTCTTT. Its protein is CASSQGGTYEAFF.

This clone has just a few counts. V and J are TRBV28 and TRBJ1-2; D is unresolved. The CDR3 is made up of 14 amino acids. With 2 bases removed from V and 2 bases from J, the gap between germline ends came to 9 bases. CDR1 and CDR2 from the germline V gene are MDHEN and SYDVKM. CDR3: CASSLRVKNYGYTF. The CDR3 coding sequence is TGTGCCAGCAGTTTAAGGGTCAAAAACTATGGCTACACCTTC.

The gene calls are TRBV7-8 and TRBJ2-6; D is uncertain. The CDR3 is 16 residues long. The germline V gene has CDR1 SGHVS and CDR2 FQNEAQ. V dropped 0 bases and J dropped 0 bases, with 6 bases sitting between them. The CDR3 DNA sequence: TGTGCCAGCAGCTTAGCGGATCTCTCTGGGGCCAACGTCCTGACTTTC. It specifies CASSLADLSGANVLTF.

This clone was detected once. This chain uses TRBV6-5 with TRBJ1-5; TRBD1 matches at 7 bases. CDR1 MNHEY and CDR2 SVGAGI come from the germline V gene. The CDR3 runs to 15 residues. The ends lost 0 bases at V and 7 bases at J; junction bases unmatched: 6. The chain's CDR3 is CASSYSGQDGQPQHF. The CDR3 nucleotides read TGTGCCAGCAGTTACTCCGGACAGGATGGACAGCCCCAGCATTTT.

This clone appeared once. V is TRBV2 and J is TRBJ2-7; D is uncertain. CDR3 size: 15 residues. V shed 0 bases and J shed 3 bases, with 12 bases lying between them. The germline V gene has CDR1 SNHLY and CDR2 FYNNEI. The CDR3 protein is CASSEAQVLNYEQYF. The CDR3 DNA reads TGTGCCAGCAGTGAAGCGCAAGTCCTTAACTACGAGCAGTACTTC.